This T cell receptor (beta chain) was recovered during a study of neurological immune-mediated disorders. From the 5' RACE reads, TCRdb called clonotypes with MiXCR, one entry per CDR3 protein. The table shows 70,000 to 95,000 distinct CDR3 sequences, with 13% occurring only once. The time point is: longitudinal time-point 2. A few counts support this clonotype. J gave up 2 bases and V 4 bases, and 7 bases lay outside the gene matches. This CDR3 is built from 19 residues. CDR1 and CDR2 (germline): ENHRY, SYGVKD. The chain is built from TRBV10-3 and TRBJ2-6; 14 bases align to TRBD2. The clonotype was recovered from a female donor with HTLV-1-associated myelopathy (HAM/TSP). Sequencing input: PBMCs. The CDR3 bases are TGTGCCATCAGTGCAAGGGAGACTAGCGGGGGGGCTGGGGCCAACGTCCTGACTTTC. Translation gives CAISARETSGGAGANVLTF.